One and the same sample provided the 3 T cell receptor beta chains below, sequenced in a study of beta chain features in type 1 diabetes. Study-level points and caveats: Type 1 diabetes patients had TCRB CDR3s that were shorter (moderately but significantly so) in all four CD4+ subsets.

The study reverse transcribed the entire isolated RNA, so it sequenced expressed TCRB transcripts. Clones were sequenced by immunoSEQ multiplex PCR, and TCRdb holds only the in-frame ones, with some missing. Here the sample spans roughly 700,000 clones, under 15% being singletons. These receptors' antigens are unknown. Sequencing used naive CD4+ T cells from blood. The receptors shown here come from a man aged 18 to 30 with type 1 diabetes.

The CDR3 spells CTSSQGTMRGSRNEQFF. In DNA form, the CDR3 reads TGCACCAGCAGCCAAGGGACTATGAGGGGGTCACGCAATGAGCAGTTCTTC. The rearrangement joins TRBV1 to TRBJ2-1. TRBV1 is noted as a pseudogene. The CDR3 is made up of 17 amino acids.

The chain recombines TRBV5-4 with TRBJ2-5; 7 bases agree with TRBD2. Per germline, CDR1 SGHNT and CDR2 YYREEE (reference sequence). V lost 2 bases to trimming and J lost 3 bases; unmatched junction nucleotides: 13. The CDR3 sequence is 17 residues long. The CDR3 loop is CASSFGSAGLTKETQYF. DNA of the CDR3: TGTGCCAGCAGCTTCGGCTCAGCGGGGCTAACTAAAGAGACCCAGTACTTC.

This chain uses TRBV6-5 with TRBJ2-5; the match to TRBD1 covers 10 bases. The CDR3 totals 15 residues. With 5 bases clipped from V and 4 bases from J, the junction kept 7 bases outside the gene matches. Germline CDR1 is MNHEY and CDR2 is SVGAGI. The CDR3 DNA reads TGTGCCAGCAGTGCCGGGACAGGGGTCGCAGAGACCCAGTACTTC. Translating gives CASSAGTGVAETQYF.